This T cell receptor (beta chain) was observed in a study of T cell clones after liver transplantation. Study-level background: HCV positivity affected three of eight recipients; the rest lacked autoimmune or viral indications.

The CDR3 runs to 14 residues. Trimming removed 8 bases at V and 0 bases at J, with 13 bases between. The germline V gene has CDR1 MGHRA and CDR2 YSYEKL. TCRdb's table, derived via immunoSEQ multiplex PCR, lists solely in-frame clones and lacks some. This sample has about 47,000 clones, with about nine tenths found just once. The chain employs TRBV4-1 and TRBJ1-1, with no clear D. The clonotype was recovered from a human patient who received a liver transplant. Some T cells may possibly be graft donor cells. This sample comprised CD8+ T cells from blood, obtained 12 months after liver transplant. CDR3 loop: CASSPGRLNTEAFF. The CDR3 bases are TGCGCCAGCTCCCCCGGCAGGTTGAACACTGAAGCTTTCTTT.